This T cell receptor (beta chain) is drawn from a study of T-cell reconstitution after alpha-beta-depleted transplantation in children (dated by TCRdb to 2016 to 2017). Regarding the study in general: Using TCR repertoire profiling, the study followed T-cell immune reconstitution in a quantitative way in children after TCRalphabeta/CD19-depleted allogeneic hematopoietic cell transplantation.

This clonotype was seen a few times. Its cognate antigen has yet to be identified. The sample holds no much larger clone one base away, and base qualities are not on file. Libraries were constructed by PCR. Sequencing was performed on an Illumina HiSeq 2500. Molecular barcoding was employed in the preparation of TCR libraries, with unique molecular identifiers being used to normalize TCRbeta repertoire quantification. TCRdb reprocessed the public reads (quality trimming at Q25 with fastp, clone calling with MiXCR) and kept in-frame beta chains. When rows share a CDR3 protein, they turn into one entry using the most common DNA and genes. For this sample the table gives around 400,000 distinct CDR3 sequences, of which roughly 20% were detected only once. The ten largest clones take up approximately 3.8% of the sample. V ends up 3 bases short and J 7 bases short, with an unmatched junction base count of 7. Spanning cysteine to phenylalanine, the CDR3 consists of 16 amino acids. Just the 48-base CDR3 DNA is kept, in frame starting at base 1. CDR1 is given as SGHTA and CDR2 as FQGNSA, both from the germline V gene.

This specimen was PBMCs from the stem cell graft donor, taken from the stem cell graft. The receptor was derived from a human donor who donated a stem cell graft to a child with acute myeloid leukemia. The rearrangement combines TRBV7-2 with TRBJ2-1; the central 12 bases match TRBD2. The DNA sequence reads TGTGCCAGCAGCTTGACTAGCGGGAGACCTGGGAATGAGCAGTTCTTC. Its translation reads: CASSLTSGRPGNEQFF.